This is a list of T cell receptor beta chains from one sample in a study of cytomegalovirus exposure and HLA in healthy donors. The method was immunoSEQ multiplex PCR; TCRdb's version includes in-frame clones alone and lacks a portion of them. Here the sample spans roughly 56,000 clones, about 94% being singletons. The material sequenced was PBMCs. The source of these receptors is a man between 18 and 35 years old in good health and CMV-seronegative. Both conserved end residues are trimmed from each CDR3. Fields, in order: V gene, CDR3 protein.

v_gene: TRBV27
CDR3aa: ASSLLGHRTYNEQF

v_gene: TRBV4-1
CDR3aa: ASSQPTEGYTEAF

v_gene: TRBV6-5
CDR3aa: ASSYQAGYPYEQY

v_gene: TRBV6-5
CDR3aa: ASRAGGVTEAF

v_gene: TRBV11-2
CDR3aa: ASSFVEGYNEQF

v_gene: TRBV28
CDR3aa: ASSLWRLAGGPGELF

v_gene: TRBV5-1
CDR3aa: ASSLEGRGSEQY

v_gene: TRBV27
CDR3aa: ASKRGAPGTDTQY

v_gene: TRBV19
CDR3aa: ASSITGGQGVTSYNEQF

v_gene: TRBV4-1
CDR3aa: ASSQDDSGRARVEQF

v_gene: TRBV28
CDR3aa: ASSRLAGGLRGELF

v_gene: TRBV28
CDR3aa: ASSLLAGYNTGELF

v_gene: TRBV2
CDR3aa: ASSEDSFMNTEAF

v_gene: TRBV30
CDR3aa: AWSVGLGNEKLF

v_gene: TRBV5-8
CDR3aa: ASNRQGGEKLF

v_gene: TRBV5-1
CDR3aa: ASSLESGGGGYT

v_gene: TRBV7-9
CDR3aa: ASSLQITSGRPGELF

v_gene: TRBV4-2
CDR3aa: ASSQDPLVSGNQPQH

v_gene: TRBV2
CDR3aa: ASTGGTRGEQF

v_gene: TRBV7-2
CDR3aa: ASSADRVGNTIY